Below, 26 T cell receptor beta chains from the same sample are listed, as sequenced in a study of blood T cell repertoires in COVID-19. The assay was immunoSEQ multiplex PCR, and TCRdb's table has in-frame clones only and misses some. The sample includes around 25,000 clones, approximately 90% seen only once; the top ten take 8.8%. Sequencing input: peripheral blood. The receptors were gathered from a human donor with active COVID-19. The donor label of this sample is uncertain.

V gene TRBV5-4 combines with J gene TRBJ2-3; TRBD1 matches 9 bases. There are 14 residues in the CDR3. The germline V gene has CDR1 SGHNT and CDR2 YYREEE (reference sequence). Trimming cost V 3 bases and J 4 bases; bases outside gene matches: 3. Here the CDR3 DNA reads TGTGCCAGCAGCTGGAGACAGGGGGCAGATACGCAGTATTTT. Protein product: CASSWRQGADTQYF.

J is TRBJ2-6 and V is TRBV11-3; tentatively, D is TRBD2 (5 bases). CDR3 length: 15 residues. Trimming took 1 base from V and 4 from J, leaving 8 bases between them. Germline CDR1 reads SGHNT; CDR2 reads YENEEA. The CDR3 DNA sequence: TGTGCCAGCAGCTTAGGAGGGTCCGGGGCCAACGTCCTGACTTTC. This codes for CASSLGGSGANVLTF. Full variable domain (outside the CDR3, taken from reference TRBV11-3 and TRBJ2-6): EAGVVQSPRYKIIEKKQPVAFWCNPISGHNTLYWYLQNLGQGPELLIRYENEEAVDDSQLPKDRFSAERLKGVDSTLKIQPAELGDSAVYLCASSLGGSGANVLTFGAGSRLTVL.

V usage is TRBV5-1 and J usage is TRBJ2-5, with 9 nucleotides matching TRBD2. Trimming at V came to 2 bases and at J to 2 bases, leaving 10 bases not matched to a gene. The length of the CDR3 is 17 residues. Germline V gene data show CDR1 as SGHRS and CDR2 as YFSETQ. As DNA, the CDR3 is TGCGCCAGCAGCTTACAATCTAGCGGGATAACTCAAGAGACCCAGTACTTC. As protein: CASSLQSSGITQETQYF. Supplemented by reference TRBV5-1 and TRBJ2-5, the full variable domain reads KAGVTQTPRYLIKTRGQQVTLSCSPISGHRSVSWYQQTPGQGLQFLFEYFSETQRNKGNFPGRFSGRQFSNSRSEMNVSTLELGDSALYLCASSLQSSGITQETQYFGPGTRLLVL.

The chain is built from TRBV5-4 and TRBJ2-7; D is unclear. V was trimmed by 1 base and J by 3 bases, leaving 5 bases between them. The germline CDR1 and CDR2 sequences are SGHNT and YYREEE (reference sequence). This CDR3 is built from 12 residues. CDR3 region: CASSLNSYEQYF. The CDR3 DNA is TGTGCCAGCAGCTTGAACAGCTACGAGCAGTACTTC.

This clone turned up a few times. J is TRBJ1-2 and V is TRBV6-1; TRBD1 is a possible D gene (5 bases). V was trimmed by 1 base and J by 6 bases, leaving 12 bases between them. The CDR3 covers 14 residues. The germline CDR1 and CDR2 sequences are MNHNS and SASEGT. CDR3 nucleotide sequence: TGTGCCAGCAGTGAAGAAGGGGAATTTGATGGCTACACCTTC. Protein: CASSEEGEFDGYTF.

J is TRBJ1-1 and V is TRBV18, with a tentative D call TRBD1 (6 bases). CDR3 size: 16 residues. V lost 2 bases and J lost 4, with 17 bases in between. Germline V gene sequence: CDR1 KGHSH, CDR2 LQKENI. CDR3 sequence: CASSPGPGQLGTEAFF. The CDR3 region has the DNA TGTGCCAGCTCACCAGGACCCGGACAGTTGGGCACTGAAGCTTTCTTT.

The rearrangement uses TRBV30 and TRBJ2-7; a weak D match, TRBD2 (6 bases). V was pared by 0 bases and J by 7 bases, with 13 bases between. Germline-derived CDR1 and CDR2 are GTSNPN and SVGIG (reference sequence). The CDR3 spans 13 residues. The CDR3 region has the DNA TGTGCCTGGAGTGTAGGAGGGGTGGGAGAGCAGTACTTC. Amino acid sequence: CAWSVGGVGEQYF.

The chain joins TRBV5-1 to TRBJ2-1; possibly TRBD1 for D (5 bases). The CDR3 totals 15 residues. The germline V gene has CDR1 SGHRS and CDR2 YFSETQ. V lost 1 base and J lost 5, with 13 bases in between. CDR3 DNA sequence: TGCGCCAGCAGCTTGAGGCAGGGCCGAAACAATGAGCAGTTCTTC. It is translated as CASSLRQGRNNEQFF.

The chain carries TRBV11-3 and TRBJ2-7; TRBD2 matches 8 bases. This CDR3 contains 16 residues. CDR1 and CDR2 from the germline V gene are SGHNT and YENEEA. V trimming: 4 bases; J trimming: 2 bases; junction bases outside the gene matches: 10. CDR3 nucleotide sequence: TGTGCCAGCAGCTCGATAAGCGGGAGTTCCACCTACGAGCAGTACTTC. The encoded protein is CASSSISGSSTYEQYF.

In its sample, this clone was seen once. This CDR3 reads CASSLRGKSTDTQYF. For the CDR3, the DNA is TGTGCCAGCAGCCTGCGGGGGAAAAGCACAGATACGCAGTATTTT. V and J are TRBV3-1 (or the pseudogene TRBV3-2) and TRBJ2-3; 7 bases are a match to TRBD2. CDR3 length equals 15 residues. Losses at the gene ends were 4 bases for V and 0 bases for J; bases not matched to a gene: 4. CDR1 and CDR2 (germline): LGHDT, YNNKEL (reference sequence).

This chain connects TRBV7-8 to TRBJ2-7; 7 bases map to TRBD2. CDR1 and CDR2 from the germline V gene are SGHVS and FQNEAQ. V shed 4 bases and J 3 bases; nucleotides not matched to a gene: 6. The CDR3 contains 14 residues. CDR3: CASSWGTTGYEQYF. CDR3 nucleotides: TGTGCCAGCAGCTGGGGGACTACGGGCTACGAGCAGTACTTC.

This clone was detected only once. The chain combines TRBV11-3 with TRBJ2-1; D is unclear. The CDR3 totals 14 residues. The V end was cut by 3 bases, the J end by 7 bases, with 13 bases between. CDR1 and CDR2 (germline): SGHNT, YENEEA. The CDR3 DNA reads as TGTGCCAGCAGCTTCTTAGTCGGTAATAATGAGCAGTTCTTC. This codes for CASSFLVGNNEQFF.

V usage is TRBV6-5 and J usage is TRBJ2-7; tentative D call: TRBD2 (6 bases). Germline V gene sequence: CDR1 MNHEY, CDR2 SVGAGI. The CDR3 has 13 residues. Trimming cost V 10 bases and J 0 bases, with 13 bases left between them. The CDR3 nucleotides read TGTGCCACCCTTTCGGGGGACTCCTACGAGCAGTACTTC. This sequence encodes CATLSGDSYEQYF.

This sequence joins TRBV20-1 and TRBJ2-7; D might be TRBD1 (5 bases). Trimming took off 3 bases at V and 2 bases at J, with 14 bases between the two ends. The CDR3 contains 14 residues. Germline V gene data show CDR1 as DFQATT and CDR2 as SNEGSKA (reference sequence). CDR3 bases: TGCAGTGCTAGTCAAGGGGTCAGCCCCTACGAGCAGTACTTC. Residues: CSASQGVSPYEQYF.

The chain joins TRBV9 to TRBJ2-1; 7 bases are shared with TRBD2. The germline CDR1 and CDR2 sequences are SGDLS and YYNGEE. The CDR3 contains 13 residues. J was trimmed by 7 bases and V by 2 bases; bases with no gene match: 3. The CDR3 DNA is TGTGCCAGCAGCGTTGGGGGAGGGAATGAGCAGTTCTTC. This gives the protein CASSVGGGNEQFF.

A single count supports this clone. Written as DNA, the CDR3 is TGTGCCAGTAGTGTACAGGGGACAGATACGCAGTATTTT. This codes for CASSVQGTDTQYF. The chain couples TRBV19 to TRBJ2-3; TRBD1 matches at 7 bases. The CDR3 totals 13 residues. Looked up from germline, CDR1 is LNHDA and CDR2 is SQIVND (reference sequence). V shed 5 bases, J shed 3 bases, and the junction held 2 bases outside the gene matches.

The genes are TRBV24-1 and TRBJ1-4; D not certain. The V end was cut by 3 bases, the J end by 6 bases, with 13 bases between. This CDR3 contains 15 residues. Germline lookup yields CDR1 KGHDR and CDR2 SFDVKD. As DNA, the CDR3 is TGTGCCACCAGTGATACTAGCCAAGGTGATGAAAAACTGTTTTTT. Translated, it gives CATSDTSQGDEKLFF.

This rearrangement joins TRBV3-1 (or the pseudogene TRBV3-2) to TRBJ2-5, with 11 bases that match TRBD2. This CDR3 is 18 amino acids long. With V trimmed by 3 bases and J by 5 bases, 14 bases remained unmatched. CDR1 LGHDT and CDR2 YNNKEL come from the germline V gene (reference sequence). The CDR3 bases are TGTGCCAGCAGCCACACCGGGACTAGCGGAATGAGTGGGGAGACCCAGTACTTC. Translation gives CASSHTGTSGMSGETQYF.

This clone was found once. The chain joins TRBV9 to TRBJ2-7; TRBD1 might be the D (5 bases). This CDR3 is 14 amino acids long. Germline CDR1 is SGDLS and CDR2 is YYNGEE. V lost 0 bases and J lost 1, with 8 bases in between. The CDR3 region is CASSVAGLSYEQYF. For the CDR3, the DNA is TGTGCCAGCAGCGTAGCAGGGCTATCCTACGAGCAGTACTTC. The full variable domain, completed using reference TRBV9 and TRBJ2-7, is DSGVTQTPKHLITATGQRVTLRCSPRSGDLSVYWYQQSLDQGLQFLIQYYNGEERAKGNILERFSAQQFPDLHSELNLSSLELGDSALYFCASSVAGLSYEQYFGPGTRLTVT.

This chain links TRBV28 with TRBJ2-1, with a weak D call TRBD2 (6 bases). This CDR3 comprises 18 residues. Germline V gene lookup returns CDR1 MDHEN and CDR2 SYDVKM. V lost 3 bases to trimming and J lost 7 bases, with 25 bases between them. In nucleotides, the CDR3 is TGTGCCAGCAGTTTGGTCGAATTTGGCGGAGGGTCCAGGAATGAGCAGTTCTTC. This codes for CASSLVEFGGGSRNEQFF.

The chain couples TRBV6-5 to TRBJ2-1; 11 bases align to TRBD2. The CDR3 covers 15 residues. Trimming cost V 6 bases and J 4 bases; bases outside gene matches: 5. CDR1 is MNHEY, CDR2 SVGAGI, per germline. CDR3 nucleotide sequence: TGTGCCAGCAGAGGGGGACTAGCGGAGTACAATGAGCAGTTCTTC. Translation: CASRGGLAEYNEQFF.

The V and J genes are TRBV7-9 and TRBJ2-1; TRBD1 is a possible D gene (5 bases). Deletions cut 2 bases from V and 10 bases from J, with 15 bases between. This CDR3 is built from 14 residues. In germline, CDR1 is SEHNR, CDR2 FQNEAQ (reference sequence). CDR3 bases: TGTGCCAGCAGCTTAAGTGGGGCCCACGGAGAGCAGTTCTTC. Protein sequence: CASSLSGAHGEQFF.

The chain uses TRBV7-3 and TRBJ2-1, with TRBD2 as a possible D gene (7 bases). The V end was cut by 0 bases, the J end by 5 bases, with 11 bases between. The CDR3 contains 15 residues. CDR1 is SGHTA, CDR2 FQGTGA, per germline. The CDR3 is CASSLTGGQNNEQFF. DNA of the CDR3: TGTGCCAGCAGCTTAACGGGGGGGCAGAACAATGAGCAGTTCTTC.

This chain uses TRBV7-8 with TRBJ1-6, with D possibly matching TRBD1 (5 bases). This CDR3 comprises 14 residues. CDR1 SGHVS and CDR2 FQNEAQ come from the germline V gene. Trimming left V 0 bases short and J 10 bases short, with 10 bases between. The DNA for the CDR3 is TGTGCCAGCAGCTTAGCTGGGGGGGGATCACCCCTCCACTTT. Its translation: CASSLAGGGSPLHF.

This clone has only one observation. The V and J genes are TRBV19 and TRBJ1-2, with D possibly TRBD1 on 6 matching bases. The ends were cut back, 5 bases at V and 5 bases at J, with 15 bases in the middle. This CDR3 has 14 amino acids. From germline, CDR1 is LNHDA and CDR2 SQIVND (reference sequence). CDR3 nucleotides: TGTGCCAGTAGTCCAACCGGGACACAGTATGGCTACACCTTC. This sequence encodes CASSPTGTQYGYTF. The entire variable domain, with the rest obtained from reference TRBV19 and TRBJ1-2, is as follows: DGGITQSPKYLFRKEGQNVTLSCEQNLNHDAMYWYRQDPGQGLRLIYYSQIVNDFQKGDIAEGYSVSREKKESFPLTVTSAQKNPTAFYLCASSPTGTQYGYTFGSGTRLTVV.

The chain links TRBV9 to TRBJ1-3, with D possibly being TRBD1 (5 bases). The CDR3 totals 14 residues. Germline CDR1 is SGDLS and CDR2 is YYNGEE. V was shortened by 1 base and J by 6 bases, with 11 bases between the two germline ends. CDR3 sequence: CASSVMGPENTIYF. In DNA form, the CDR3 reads TGTGCCAGCAGCGTAATGGGGCCCGAAAACACCATATATTTT.